The following is a T cell receptor (beta chain) sequence with its context. Patients at the Seattle site were enrolled during active infection and followed longitudinally. The sample is drawn from a study of blood T cell repertoires in COVID-19. The overall study: Acute and convalescent COVID-19 specimens originated in the United States, Italy and Spain. T cells, B-cell-depleted T cells, or PBMCs provided the cDNA or gDNA that served as material.

Per the authors' pipeline: Scientists estimated how many nucleated cells there were by amplifying reference gene primers. Here immunoSEQ multiplex PCR was the method, and the copy in TCRdb shows in-frame clones only, minus some. V and J calls and clone size are as listed in that table; D and trimming were resolved from the DNA. This sample yields under 200,000 clones, of which around nine tenths are seen a single time; under 0.7% belongs to the top ten. Germline V CDR1 and CDR2: MDHEN, SYDVKM. This CDR3 region has 16 residues. With 6 bases clipped from V and 6 bases from J, the junction kept 13 bases outside the gene matches.

Sequencing used peripheral blood. The receptor comes from a man aged 60-69 years with COVID-19, enrolled during active disease. This chain uses TRBV28 with TRBJ2-1; 8 bases line up with TRBD1. CDR3 DNA: TGTGCCAGCAGCTCCCCCGGCAGGGGGCATTTCAATGAGCAGTTCTTC. This sequence encodes CASSSPGRGHFNEQFF. The full variable domain, completed using reference TRBV28 and TRBJ2-1, is DVKVTQSSRYLVKRTGEKVFLECVQDMDHENMFWYRQDPGLGLRLIYFSYDVKMKEKGDIPEGYSVSREKKERFSLILESASTNQTSMYLCASSSPGRGHFNEQFFGPGTRLTVL.